This is a list of T cell receptor beta chains from one sample in a study of T cells in Graves' hyperthyroidism and ophthalmopathy. MiXCR, applied by TCRdb to the multiplex PCR reads, yields one record per CDR3 protein. The sample comprises approximately 330,000 distinct CDR3 sequences, roughly 13% of which are singletons, and roughly 35% rests with the top ten. The sample was blood. The receptors originated from a woman aged 40 to 49 with Graves' ophthalmopathy. Both conserved end residues are part of each CDR3. The D gene is left open where the match is weak. Expanded clones get a size class; other rows say once, few or many, or leave the size out.

D gene: TRBD1
clone size: many
V gene: TRBV6-1
J gene: TRBJ1-5
CDR3 DNA: TGTGCCAGCAGCTCCTCAGGGGGGACTAGCAATCAGCCCCAGCATTTT
CDR3 protein: CASSSSGGTSNQPQHF

D gene: .
clone size: many
V gene: TRBV7-9
J gene: TRBJ2-1
CDR3 DNA: TGTGCCAGCAGCTTCCCCCTAGGGACCCACAGGGACGAGTTCTTC
CDR3 protein: CASSFPLGTHRDEFF

D gene: .
clone size: many
V gene: TRBV20-1
J gene: TRBJ1-5
CDR3 DNA: TGCAGTGCTAGGACAGGAATGGGTACTCAGCCCCAGCATTTT
CDR3 protein: CSARTGMGTQPQHF

D gene: .
clone size: few
V gene: TRBV24-1
J gene: TRBJ2-1
CDR3 DNA: TGTGCCACCAGTGGGACCACCCCGGGGAATGAGCAGTTCTTC
CDR3 protein: CATSGTTPGNEQFF

D gene: TRBD2
clone size: many
V gene: TRBV3-1
J gene: TRBJ2-5
CDR3 DNA: TGTGCCAGCAGCCAAGACCTTGCGGGGGAAGAGACCCAGTACTTC
CDR3 protein: CASSQDLAGEETQYF

D gene: TRBD1
clone size: .
V gene: TRBV19
J gene: TRBJ2-3
CDR3 DNA: TGTGCCAGTAGTACCATAGCCCGGGACAGCGCTACAGATACGCAGTATTTT
CDR3 protein: CASSTIARDSATDTQYF

D gene: .
clone size: many
V gene: TRBV7-2
J gene: TRBJ1-5
CDR3 DNA: TGTGCCAGCAGCAGGGGTGTTTATAGCAATCAGCCCCAGCATTTT
CDR3 protein: CASSRGVYSNQPQHF

D gene: .
clone size: many
V gene: TRBV3-1
J gene: TRBJ1-1
CDR3 DNA: TGTGCCAGCAGCCATGGTGACAGAGCCGATGAAGCTTTCTTT
CDR3 protein: CASSHGDRADEAFF

D gene: .
clone size: few
V gene: TRBV6-1
J gene: TRBJ1-1
CDR3 DNA: TGTGCCAGCAGTGAAACAGAAAACACTGAAGCTTTCTTT
CDR3 protein: CASSETENTEAFF

D gene: .
clone size: few
V gene: TRBV6-1
J gene: TRBJ2-7
CDR3 DNA: TGTGCCAGCAGTTATGCTCTCGGGGGTCCGGTATACGAGCAGTACTTC
CDR3 protein: CASSYALGGPVYEQYF